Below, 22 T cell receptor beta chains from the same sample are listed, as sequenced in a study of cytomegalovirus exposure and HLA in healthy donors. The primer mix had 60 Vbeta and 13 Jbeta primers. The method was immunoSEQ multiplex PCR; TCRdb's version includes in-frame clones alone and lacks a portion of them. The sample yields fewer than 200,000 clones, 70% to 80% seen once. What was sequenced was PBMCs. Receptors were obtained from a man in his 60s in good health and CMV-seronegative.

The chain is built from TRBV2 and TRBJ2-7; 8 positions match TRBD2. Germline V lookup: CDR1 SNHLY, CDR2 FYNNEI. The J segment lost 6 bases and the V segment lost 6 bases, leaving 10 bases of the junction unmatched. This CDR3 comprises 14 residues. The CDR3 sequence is CASSPGTSLCEQYF. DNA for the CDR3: TGTGCCAGCAGCCCCGGGACTAGTTTATGCGAGCAGTACTTC.

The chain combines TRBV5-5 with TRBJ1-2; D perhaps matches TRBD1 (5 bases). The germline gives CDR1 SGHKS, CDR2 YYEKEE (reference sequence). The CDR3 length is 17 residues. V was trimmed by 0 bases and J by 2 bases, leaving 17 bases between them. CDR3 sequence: CASSLGFRGSSNYGYTF. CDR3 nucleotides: TGTGCCAGCAGCTTGGGGTTTAGGGGCAGTTCCAACTATGGCTACACCTTC.

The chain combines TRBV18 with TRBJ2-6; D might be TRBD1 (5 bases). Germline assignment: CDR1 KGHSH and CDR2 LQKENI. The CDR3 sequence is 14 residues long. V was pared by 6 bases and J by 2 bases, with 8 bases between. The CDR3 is CASSQGAGANVLTF. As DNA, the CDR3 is TGTGCCAGCTCGCAAGGGGCTGGGGCCAACGTCCTGACTTTC. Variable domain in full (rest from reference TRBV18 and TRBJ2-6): NAGVMQNPRHLVRRRGQEARLRCSPMKGHSHVYWYRQLPEEGLKFMVYLQKENIIDESGMPKERFSAEFPKEGPSILRIQQVVRGDSAAYFCASSQGAGANVLTFGAGSRLTVL.

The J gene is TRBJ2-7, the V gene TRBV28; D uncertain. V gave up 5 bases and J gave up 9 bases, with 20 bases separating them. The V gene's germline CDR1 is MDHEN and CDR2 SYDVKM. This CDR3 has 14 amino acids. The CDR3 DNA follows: TGTGCCAGCAGTCCCAAATCTCTAGTCCGCTGGCAGTACTTC. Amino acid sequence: CASSPKSLVRWQYF.

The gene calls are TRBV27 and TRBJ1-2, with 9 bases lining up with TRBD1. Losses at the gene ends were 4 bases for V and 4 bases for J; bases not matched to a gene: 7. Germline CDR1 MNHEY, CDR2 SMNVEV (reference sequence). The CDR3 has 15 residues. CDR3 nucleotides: TGTGCCAGCAGTTACGGGGGGACAGGGACCTATGGCTACACCTTC. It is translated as CASSYGGTGTYGYTF.

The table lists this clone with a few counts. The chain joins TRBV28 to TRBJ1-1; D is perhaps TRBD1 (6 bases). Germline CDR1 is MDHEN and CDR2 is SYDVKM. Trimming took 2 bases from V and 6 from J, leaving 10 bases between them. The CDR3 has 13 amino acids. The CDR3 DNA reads TGTGCCAGCAGTTTACTCGGGACACCTGAAGCTTTCTTT. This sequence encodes CASSLLGTPEAFF. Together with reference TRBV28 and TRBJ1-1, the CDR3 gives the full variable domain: DVKVTQSSRYLVKRTGEKVFLECVQDMDHENMFWYRQDPGLGLRLIYFSYDVKMKEKGDIPEGYSVSREKKERFSLILESASTNQTSMYLCASSLLGTPEAFFGQGTRLTVV.

CDR3 DNA: TGTGCCAGCAGTACAAACAGGGATGGCCGTGGCTACACCTTC. Encoded protein: CASSTNRDGRGYTF. The rearrangement joins TRBV2 to TRBJ1-2, with TRBD1 as a possible D gene (6 bases). Looked up from germline, CDR1 is SNHLY and CDR2 is FYNNEI. There are 14 residues in the CDR3. Trimming stripped 5 bases from V and 7 bases from J, with 17 bases between.

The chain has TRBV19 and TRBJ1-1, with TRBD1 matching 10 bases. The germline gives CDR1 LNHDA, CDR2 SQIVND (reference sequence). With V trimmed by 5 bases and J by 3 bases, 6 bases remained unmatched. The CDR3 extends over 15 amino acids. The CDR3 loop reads CASSEDRGPDTEAFF. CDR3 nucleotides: TGTGCCAGTAGTGAAGACAGGGGGCCGGACACTGAAGCTTTCTTT. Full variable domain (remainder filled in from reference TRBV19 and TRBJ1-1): DGGITQSPKYLFRKEGQNVTLSCEQNLNHDAMYWYRQDPGQGLRLIYYSQIVNDFQKGDIAEGYSVSREKKESFPLTVTSAQKNPTAFYLCASSEDRGPDTEAFFGQGTRLTVV.

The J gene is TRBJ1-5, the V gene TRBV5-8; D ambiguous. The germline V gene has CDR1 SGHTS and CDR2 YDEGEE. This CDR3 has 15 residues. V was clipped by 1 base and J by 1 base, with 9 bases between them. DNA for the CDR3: TGTGCCAGCAGCTTGTCGGGAATAAGCAATCAGCCCCAGCATTTT. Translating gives CASSLSGISNQPQHF. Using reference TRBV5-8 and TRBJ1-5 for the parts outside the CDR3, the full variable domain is EAGVTQSPTHLIKTRGQQATLRCSPISGHTSVYWYQQALGLGLQFLLWYDEGEERNRGNFPPRFSGRQFPNYSSELNVNALELEDSALYLCASSLSGISNQPQHFGDGTRLSIL.

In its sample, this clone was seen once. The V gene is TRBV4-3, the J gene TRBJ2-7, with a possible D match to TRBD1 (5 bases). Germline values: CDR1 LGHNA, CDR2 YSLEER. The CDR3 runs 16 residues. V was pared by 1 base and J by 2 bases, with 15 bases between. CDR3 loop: CASSQGSNPGPYEQYF. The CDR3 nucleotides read TGCGCCAGCAGCCAAGGGTCTAATCCAGGGCCCTACGAGCAGTACTTC.

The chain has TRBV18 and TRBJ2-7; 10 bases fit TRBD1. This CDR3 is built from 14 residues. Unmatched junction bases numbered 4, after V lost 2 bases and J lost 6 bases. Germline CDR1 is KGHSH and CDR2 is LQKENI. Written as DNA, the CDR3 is TGTGCCAGCTCACCAACCGGGACAGGGGCCGAGCAGTACTTC. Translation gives CASSPTGTGAEQYF.

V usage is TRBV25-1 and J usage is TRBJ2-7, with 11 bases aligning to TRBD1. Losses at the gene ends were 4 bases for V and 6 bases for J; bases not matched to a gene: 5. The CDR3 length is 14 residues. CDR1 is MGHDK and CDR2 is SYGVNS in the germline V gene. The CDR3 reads CASSGTGGIGEQYF. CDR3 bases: TGTGCCAGCAGTGGGACAGGGGGCATTGGCGAGCAGTACTTC.

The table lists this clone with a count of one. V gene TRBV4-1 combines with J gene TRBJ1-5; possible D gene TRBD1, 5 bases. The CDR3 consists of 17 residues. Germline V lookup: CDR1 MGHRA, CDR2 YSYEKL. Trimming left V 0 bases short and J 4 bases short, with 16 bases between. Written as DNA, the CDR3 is TGCGCCAGCAGCCAAGAGCCCAGCAGGGCCCTAAATCAGCCCCAGCATTTT. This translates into CASSQEPSRALNQPQHF.

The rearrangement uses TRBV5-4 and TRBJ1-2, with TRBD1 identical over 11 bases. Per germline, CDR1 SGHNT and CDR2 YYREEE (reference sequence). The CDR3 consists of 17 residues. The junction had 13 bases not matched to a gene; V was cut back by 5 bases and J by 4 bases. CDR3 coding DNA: TGTGCCAGCAGACAGAACGGACAGGGGGCCTTGGGCTATGGCTACACCTTC. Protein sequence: CASRQNGQGALGYGYTF.

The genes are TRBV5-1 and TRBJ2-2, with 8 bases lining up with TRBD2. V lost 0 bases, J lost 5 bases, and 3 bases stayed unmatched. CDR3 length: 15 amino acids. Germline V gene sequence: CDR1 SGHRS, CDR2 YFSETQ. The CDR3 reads CASSLGSGATGELFF. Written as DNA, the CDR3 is TGCGCCAGCAGCTTGGGTAGCGGGGCAACCGGGGAGCTGTTTTTT.

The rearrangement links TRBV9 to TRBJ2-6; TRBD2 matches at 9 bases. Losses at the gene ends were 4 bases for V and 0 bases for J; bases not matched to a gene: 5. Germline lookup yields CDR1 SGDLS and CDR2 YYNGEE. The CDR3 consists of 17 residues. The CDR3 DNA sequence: TGTGCCAGCAGCCGCGGGGGGGAACTCTCTGGGGCCAACGTCCTGACTTTC. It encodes CASSRGGELSGANVLTF. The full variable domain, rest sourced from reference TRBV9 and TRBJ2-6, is DSGVTQTPKHLITATGQRVTLRCSPRSGDLSVYWYQQSLDQGLQFLIQYYNGEERAKGNILERFSAQQFPDLHSELNLSSLELGDSALYFCASSRGGELSGANVLTFGAGSRLTVL.

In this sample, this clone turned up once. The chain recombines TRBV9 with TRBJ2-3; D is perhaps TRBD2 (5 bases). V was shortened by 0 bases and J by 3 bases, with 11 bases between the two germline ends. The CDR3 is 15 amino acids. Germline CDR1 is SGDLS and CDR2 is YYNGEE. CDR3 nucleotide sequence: TGTGCCAGCAGCGTAGCAGGAGCGGAGACAGATACGCAGTATTTT. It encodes CASSVAGAETDTQYF.

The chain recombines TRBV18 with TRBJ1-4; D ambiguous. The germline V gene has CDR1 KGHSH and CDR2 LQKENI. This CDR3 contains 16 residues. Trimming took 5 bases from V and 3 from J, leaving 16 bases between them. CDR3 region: CASSNLSPSANEKLFF. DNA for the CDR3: TGTGCCAGCTCAAACCTCTCCCCCAGCGCTAATGAAAAACTGTTTTTT.

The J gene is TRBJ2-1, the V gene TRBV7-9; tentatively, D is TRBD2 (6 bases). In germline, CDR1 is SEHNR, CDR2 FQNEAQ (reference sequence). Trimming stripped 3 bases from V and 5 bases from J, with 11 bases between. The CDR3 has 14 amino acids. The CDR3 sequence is CASSFQRANNEQFF. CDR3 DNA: TGTGCCAGCAGCTTCCAGCGGGCAAACAATGAGCAGTTCTTC.

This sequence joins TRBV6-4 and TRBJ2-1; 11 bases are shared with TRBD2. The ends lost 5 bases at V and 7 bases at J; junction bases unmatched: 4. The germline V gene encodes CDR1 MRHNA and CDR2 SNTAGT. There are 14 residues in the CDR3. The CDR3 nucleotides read TGTGCCAGCAGTAAGGGACTAGCGGAGAATGAGCAGTTCTTC. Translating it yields CASSKGLAENEQFF.

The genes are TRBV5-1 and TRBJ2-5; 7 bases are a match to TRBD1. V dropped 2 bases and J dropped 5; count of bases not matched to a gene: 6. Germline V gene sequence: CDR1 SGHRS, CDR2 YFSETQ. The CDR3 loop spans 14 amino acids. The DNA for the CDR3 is TGCGCCAGCAGCTTACCAGGGGGAAGCGAGACCCAGTACTTC. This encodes CASSLPGGSETQYF.

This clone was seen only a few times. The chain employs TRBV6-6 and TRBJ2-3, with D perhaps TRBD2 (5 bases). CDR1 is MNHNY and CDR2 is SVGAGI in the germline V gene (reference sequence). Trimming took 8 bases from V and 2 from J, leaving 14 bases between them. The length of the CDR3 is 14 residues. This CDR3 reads CASPQRTFTDTQYF. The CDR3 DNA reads TGTGCCAGCCCACAGCGGACGTTCACAGATACGCAGTATTTT.